These T cell receptor beta chains were read from a single sample in a study of blood T cells in healthy people across ages. TCRdb re-called the 5' RACE reads with MiXCR, one entry per CDR3 protein. The table lists around 500,000 distinct CDR3 sequences, under 55% of them singletons. The sequenced sample was blood. Receptor source: an elderly man in good health. CDR3s include the opening cysteine and the closing phenylalanine or tryptophan. Fields, in order: clone size, J gene, D gene, V gene, CDR3 DNA, CDR3 protein. D genes are given only for firm matches. Only part of the rows carry a size: once, few, many, or a class if the clone is expanded.

clone_size: -
j_call: TRBJ2-7
d_call: -
v_call: TRBV19
cdr3_nt: TGTGCCTCCATGGGAGTCCCCTACGAGCAGTACTTC
cdr3_aa: CASMGVPYEQYF

clone_size: few
j_call: TRBJ2-7
d_call: TRBD2
v_call: TRBV29-1
cdr3_nt: TGCAGCGTTGAAGATCCTGCGGGAGGAACCTCCTACGAGCAGTACTTC
cdr3_aa: CSVEDPAGGTSYEQYF

clone_size: -
j_call: TRBJ1-5
d_call: TRBD1
v_call: TRBV29-1
cdr3_nt: TGCAGCGTTACGACAGGGTCGATTGATCAGCCCCAGCATTTT
cdr3_aa: CSVTTGSIDQPQHF

clone_size: -
j_call: TRBJ2-1
d_call: TRBD2
v_call: TRBV6-2/TRBV6-3
cdr3_nt: TGTGCCAGCAGATACCAGGGACTAGCGGTCTACAATGAGCAGTTCTTC
cdr3_aa: CASRYQGLAVYNEQFF

clone_size: -
j_call: TRBJ2-5
d_call: -
v_call: TRBV20-1
cdr3_nt: TGCAGTGCTAGTGTGGGACAACCTCAAGAGACCCAGTACTTC
cdr3_aa: CSASVGQPQETQYF

clone_size: once
j_call: TRBJ1-4
d_call: -
v_call: TRBV7-2
cdr3_nt: TGTGCCAGCAGCTTAGGCCATAATGAAAAACTGTTTTTT
cdr3_aa: CASSLGHNEKLFF

clone_size: -
j_call: TRBJ2-1
d_call: TRBD2
v_call: TRBV20-1
cdr3_nt: TGCAGTGCTAGCGGGAGGGGAGTCTACATTGGGTACAATGAGCAGTTCTTC
cdr3_aa: CSASGRGVYIGYNEQFF

clone_size: -
j_call: TRBJ2-1
d_call: TRBD2
v_call: TRBV7-2
cdr3_nt: TGTGCCAGCAGCTCCCGGACTAGCGGGAGGGCCAGCTCCTACAATGAGCAGTTCTTC
cdr3_aa: CASSSRTSGRASSYNEQFF

clone_size: few
j_call: TRBJ1-5
d_call: -
v_call: TRBV5-1
cdr3_nt: TGCGCCAGCAGCTTGGAGGGGGACGGAAGCAATCAGCCCCAGCATTTT
cdr3_aa: CASSLEGDGSNQPQHF

clone_size: many
j_call: TRBJ2-7
d_call: -
v_call: TRBV27
cdr3_nt: TGTGCCAGCAGTCCCAGACTAGACTCCTACGAGCAGTACTTC
cdr3_aa: CASSPRLDSYEQYF

clone_size: -
j_call: TRBJ2-3
d_call: TRBD2
v_call: TRBV25-1
cdr3_nt: TGTGCCAGCAAGAGGGACACCTCGGGGGGGGCAGATACGCAGTATTTT
cdr3_aa: CASKRDTSGGADTQYF

clone_size: many
j_call: TRBJ2-2
d_call: -
v_call: TRBV6-6
cdr3_nt: TGTGCCAGCATCTCTTCGGGCGGGGGCAAGAACACCGGGGAGCTGTTTTTT
cdr3_aa: CASISSGGGKNTGELFF

clone_size: -
j_call: TRBJ2-7
d_call: -
v_call: TRBV3-1
cdr3_nt: TGTGCCAGCAGTGGATACTACGAGCAGTACTTC
cdr3_aa: CASSGYYEQYF

clone_size: -
j_call: TRBJ2-5
d_call: TRBD1
v_call: TRBV20-1
cdr3_nt: TGCAGTGCCATTATACAGGGGGTCGAGACCCAGTACTTC
cdr3_aa: CSAIIQGVETQYF

clone_size: -
j_call: TRBJ1-2
d_call: -
v_call: TRBV28
cdr3_nt: TGTGCCAGCAGTGTGAGGACAGACTATGGCTACACCTTC
cdr3_aa: CASSVRTDYGYTF

clone_size: few
j_call: TRBJ2-7
d_call: TRBD1
v_call: TRBV7-2
cdr3_nt: TGTGCCAGCTCGCGAGGGGGCCTATACGAGCAGTACTTC
cdr3_aa: CASSRGGLYEQYF

clone_size: -
j_call: TRBJ1-6
d_call: -
v_call: TRBV12-3/TRBV12-4
cdr3_nt: TGTGCCAGCAGTTTATACGGCGGTAGAAATTCACCCCTCCACTTT
cdr3_aa: CASSLYGGRNSPLHF

clone_size: few
j_call: TRBJ2-1
d_call: TRBD1
v_call: TRBV4-3
cdr3_nt: TGCGCCAGCAGCCAGACAGGGGGGTCCTACAATGAGCAGTTCTTC
cdr3_aa: CASSQTGGSYNEQFF

clone_size: -
j_call: TRBJ2-5
d_call: TRBD2
v_call: TRBV6-1
cdr3_nt: TGTGCCAGCAGTAAGGGACTAGCAGGAAGGTACCAAGAGACCCAGTACTTC
cdr3_aa: CASSKGLAGRYQETQYF

clone_size: -
j_call: TRBJ2-3
d_call: -
v_call: TRBV7-2
cdr3_nt: TGTGCCAGCAGCTATGGGGGGGGCCCGCGCACAGATACGCAGTATTTT
cdr3_aa: CASSYGGGPRTDTQYF

clone_size: -
j_call: TRBJ2-2
d_call: -
v_call: TRBV7-3
cdr3_nt: TGTGCCAGCAGCTCAGGGAGGTACACCGGGGAGCTGTTTTTT
cdr3_aa: CASSSGRYTGELFF

clone_size: -
j_call: TRBJ1-2
d_call: TRBD1
v_call: TRBV6-1
cdr3_nt: TGTGTCAGCAGTGAACGGACAGGGAGGGACTATGGCTACACCTTC
cdr3_aa: CVSSERTGRDYGYTF

clone_size: -
j_call: TRBJ2-3
d_call: TRBD1
v_call: TRBV6-1
cdr3_nt: TGTGCCAACAGTGACAGGGGGCAAACAGATACGCAGTATTTT
cdr3_aa: CANSDRGQTDTQYF

clone_size: few
j_call: TRBJ1-6
d_call: -
v_call: TRBV5-1
cdr3_nt: TGCGCCAGCAGCTTGGACGGCGGAAATTCACCCCTCCACTTT
cdr3_aa: CASSLDGGNSPLHF

clone_size: -
j_call: TRBJ2-5
d_call: -
v_call: TRBV7-2
cdr3_nt: TGTGCCAGCAGTCGCGGGATTGCGGAGACCCAGTACTTC
cdr3_aa: CASSRGIAETQYF

clone_size: -
j_call: TRBJ1-1
d_call: -
v_call: TRBV7-9
cdr3_nt: TGTGCCAGCAGCTTTGAGAACAGGGCAACTGAAGCTTTCTTT
cdr3_aa: CASSFENRATEAFF

clone_size: -
j_call: TRBJ2-2
d_call: -
v_call: TRBV29-1
cdr3_nt: TGCAGCGTGGGGGCGGGAGTGAACACCGGGGAGCTGTTTTTT
cdr3_aa: CSVGAGVNTGELFF

clone_size: -
j_call: TRBJ2-7
d_call: TRBD2
v_call: TRBV10-3
cdr3_nt: TGTGCCATCAGTGAGTCCACCCCACTAGCGGGAGGGCCCGAGCAGTACTTC
cdr3_aa: CAISESTPLAGGPEQYF

clone_size: -
j_call: TRBJ2-5
d_call: -
v_call: TRBV14
cdr3_nt: TGTGCCAGCAGCCCGGGGACCCTAGAGACCCAGTCCTTC
cdr3_aa: CASSPGTLETQSF

clone_size: -
j_call: TRBJ2-3
d_call: TRBD2
v_call: TRBV4-1
cdr3_nt: TGCGCCAGCAGCCAAGATGCGATAGCGGGGGGCCCCGGTACGCAGTATTTT
cdr3_aa: CASSQDAIAGGPGTQYF

clone_size: -
j_call: TRBJ2-5
d_call: -
v_call: TRBV20-1
cdr3_nt: TGCAGTGCTAGTTTGGTGGGGCAAGAGACCCAGTACTTC
cdr3_aa: CSASLVGQETQYF

clone_size: -
j_call: TRBJ2-1
d_call: -
v_call: TRBV29-1
cdr3_nt: TGCAGCGCTGGACTTATTACGTCCACTAAGCAGTTCTTC
cdr3_aa: CSAGLITSTKQFF

clone_size: -
j_call: TRBJ1-2
d_call: TRBD1
v_call: TRBV29-1
cdr3_nt: TGCAGCGTCAGGCTGACAGGGGATAATGGCTACACCTTC
cdr3_aa: CSVRLTGDNGYTF

clone_size: -
j_call: TRBJ2-2
d_call: -
v_call: TRBV25-1
cdr3_nt: TGTGCCAGCAGTGAAGTATCCAGAAACACCGGGGAGCTGTTTTTT
cdr3_aa: CASSEVSRNTGELFF

clone_size: -
j_call: TRBJ2-1
d_call: -
v_call: TRBV11-2
cdr3_nt: TGTGCCAGCAGCTTAAACAGGCACAGCTCCTACAATGAGCAGTTCTTC
cdr3_aa: CASSLNRHSSYNEQFF

clone_size: -
j_call: TRBJ2-3
d_call: -
v_call: TRBV29-1
cdr3_nt: TGCAGCGTTGGACACAACACAGATACGCAGTATTTT
cdr3_aa: CSVGHNTDTQYF

clone_size: -
j_call: TRBJ1-1
d_call: TRBD1
v_call: TRBV4-1
cdr3_nt: TGCGCCAGCAGCCAAGAGTGGCAGGGGGCTGAAGCTTTCTTT
cdr3_aa: CASSQEWQGAEAFF

clone_size: -
j_call: TRBJ2-7
d_call: TRBD2
v_call: TRBV2
cdr3_nt: TGTGCCAGCAAGCGGGACGTCGAGCAGTACTTC
cdr3_aa: CASKRDVEQYF

clone_size: -
j_call: TRBJ2-7
d_call: -
v_call: TRBV7-2
cdr3_nt: TGTGCCAGCAGCCCCCCGGGACTGAAGGCCTACGAGCAGTACTTC
cdr3_aa: CASSPPGLKAYEQYF

clone_size: -
j_call: TRBJ2-2
d_call: TRBD2
v_call: TRBV27
cdr3_nt: TGTGCCAGCAGTCCCTACTCGGGAGGGGAGGTGGACACCGGGGAGCTGTTTTTT
cdr3_aa: CASSPYSGGEVDTGELFF

clone_size: many
j_call: TRBJ2-7
d_call: -
v_call: TRBV7-9
cdr3_nt: TGTGCCAGCAGTAATCGTCCGGGGGAAGGTTCCGAGCAGTACTTC
cdr3_aa: CASSNRPGEGSEQYF

clone_size: -
j_call: TRBJ2-6
d_call: -
v_call: TRBV12-3/TRBV12-4
cdr3_nt: TGTGCCAGCATGATTAGGGGTGGTGGGGCCAACGTCCTGACTTTC
cdr3_aa: CASMIRGGGANVLTF

clone_size: -
j_call: TRBJ1-1
d_call: -
v_call: TRBV7-9
cdr3_nt: TGTGCCAGCAGTAACAGGGCCGGAGGGTACACTGAAGCTTTCTTT
cdr3_aa: CASSNRAGGYTEAFF

clone_size: once
j_call: TRBJ1-5
d_call: -
v_call: TRBV10-3
cdr3_nt: TGTGCCATCAGTGACGCGTATAGCAATCAGCCCCAGCATTTT
cdr3_aa: CAISDAYSNQPQHF

clone_size: few
j_call: TRBJ1-2
d_call: -
v_call: TRBV6-1
cdr3_nt: TGTGCCAGCAGTAGCGACGGGGTTGGGATCTATGGCTACACCTTC
cdr3_aa: CASSSDGVGIYGYTF

clone_size: -
j_call: TRBJ2-3
d_call: -
v_call: TRBV19
cdr3_nt: TGTGCCAGTAGTATGAACGGAGAGGATATGGATACGCAGTATTTT
cdr3_aa: CASSMNGEDMDTQYF

clone_size: few
j_call: TRBJ2-1
d_call: -
v_call: TRBV7-2
cdr3_nt: TGTGCCAGCAGCTTACAAAAGGTCGGGCTCAATGAGCAGTTCTTC
cdr3_aa: CASSLQKVGLNEQFF

clone_size: few
j_call: TRBJ2-7
d_call: TRBD2
v_call: TRBV7-2
cdr3_nt: TGTGCCAGCAGCGTATCATTTTCTGGGGGGGGCTCCTACGAGCAGTACTTC
cdr3_aa: CASSVSFSGGGSYEQYF

clone_size: -
j_call: TRBJ2-2
d_call: TRBD1
v_call: TRBV7-2
cdr3_nt: TGTGCCAGCAGCTGGGCTTCAGTCGGGACAGGGATCACCGGGGAGCTGTTTTTT
cdr3_aa: CASSWASVGTGITGELFF

clone_size: -
j_call: TRBJ2-5
d_call: -
v_call: TRBV11-3
cdr3_nt: TGTGCCAGCAGCTTAGGGGAGGCGTATGAGCAGTACTTC
cdr3_aa: CASSLGEAYEQYF

clone_size: few
j_call: TRBJ1-2
d_call: -
v_call: TRBV10-3
cdr3_nt: TGTGCCATCAGTGAGGCGAGGGGGGCCTATGGCTACACCTTC
cdr3_aa: CAISEARGAYGYTF

clone_size: many
j_call: TRBJ2-5
d_call: -
v_call: TRBV6-6
cdr3_nt: TGTGCCAGCAGTTACCGGCAGGGTAGTTTGGCTTTGGAGACCCAGTACTTC
cdr3_aa: CASSYRQGSLALETQYF

clone_size: -
j_call: TRBJ2-3
d_call: -
v_call: TRBV3-1
cdr3_nt: TGTGCCAGCAGCCAAGGAGGACAGTTTGATCCCACAGATACGCAGTATTTT
cdr3_aa: CASSQGGQFDPTDTQYF

clone_size: -
j_call: TRBJ2-7
d_call: TRBD2
v_call: TRBV20-1
cdr3_nt: TGCAGTGCTATCGGACTAGTGGTTTCCTACGAGCAGTACTTC
cdr3_aa: CSAIGLVVSYEQYF

clone_size: -
j_call: TRBJ1-5
d_call: -
v_call: TRBV7-2
cdr3_nt: TGTGCCAGCAGCTTATCCGCTCAGCCCCAGCATTTT
cdr3_aa: CASSLSAQPQHF